This T cell receptor (beta chain) was captured by sequencing in a study of shared clonotypes between healthy human individuals. Only CD45RO-negative cells positively selected for CCR7 counted as naive CD8 cells, so terminally differentiated effector memory CD45RA+ cells were excluded. CDR3 length: 13 amino acids. CDR1 SGHTS and CDR2 YDEGEE come from the germline V gene. V was clipped by 4 bases and J by 10 bases, with 15 bases between them. This clone was picked up one time. The antigen is undetermined. The study, taken as a whole, reports: When naive CD4 clonotypes were compared across a few donors, 4% to 6.5% were shared. Against clonotypes common to all four donors, non-shared ones had lower generation probabilities. A limitation of the genetic and exposure-history diversity represented arose from few donors.

Over several immunoSEQ plates, each subset's genomic DNA was distributed in even portions. Profiling relied on immunoSEQ multiplex PCR, and the TCRdb table lists in-frame clones only, not all of them. Counted here are about 700,000 clones, under 95% occurring once; the ten biggest clones make up 20% to 25%. The receptor's source is a man under 40 in good health. The rearrangement uses TRBV5-8 and TRBJ2-1; D is unclear. Material: naive CD8+ T cells sorted from blood. The CDR3 is CASSPLGQLEQFF. Here the CDR3 DNA reads TGTGCCAGCAGCCCTTTGGGCCAGCTAGAGCAGTTCTTC.